Following are 11 T cell receptor beta chains from one sample sequenced in a study of regulatory T cells in long-lasting Graves disease (dated by TCRdb to the early 2020s). The time point label, read with the paper, signifies: newly diagnosed GD, antithyroid drugs for less than 3 months. For both TCR sequencing and RNA sequencing, RNA was extracted from PBMCs using TRIzol. The library was made by multiplex PCR. Sequencing instrument: Illumina HiSeq 4000. TCR beta libraries were built with iRepertoire HTBI primers and Arm-PCR amplification of CDR3 regions. TCRdb reprocessing: public reads trimmed at Q25 with fastp, clones called with MiXCR, in-frame beta chains kept. Each entry merges the rows of one CDR3 protein and shows their most common DNA and genes. The sample table shows roughly 510,000 distinct CDR3 sequences, and 15% to 20% are seen once. The ten largest account for around 12% of the sample.

Separately, the same data were catalogued under a study of T cells in Graves' hyperthyroidism and ophthalmopathy.

The sample here was peripheral blood mononuclear cells (PBMCs), taken at new diagnosis, from a patient treated with antithyroid drugs. The receptors originated from a man between 18 and 35 years old with Graves disease. Donor details come from another sample of the same person, matched by shared clones.

This chain links TRBV25-1 with TRBJ1-1; D remains unclear. Germline V gives CDR1 MGHDK, CDR2 SYGVNS. The CDR3 has 13 amino acids. The V gene lost 6 bases and the J gene lost 2 bases, with 10 bases spanning the gap. This CDR3 reads CASRISENTEAFF. CDR3 DNA: TGTGCCAGCAGGATTTCAGAAAACACTGAAGCTTTCTTT.

This clonotype has just a few counts. V usage is TRBV20-1 and J usage is TRBJ2-7; no reliable D call. There are 14 residues in the CDR3. Trimming stripped 3 bases from V and 0 bases from J, with 12 bases between. Germline values: CDR1 DFQATT, CDR2 SNEGSKA (reference sequence). CDR3 sequence reads: CSARPVYVSYEQYF. For the CDR3, the DNA is TGCAGTGCTAGGCCCGTCTATGTCTCCTACGAGCAGTACTTC.

In its sample, this clonotype was seen many times. The chain joins TRBV6-1 to TRBJ1-4, with no clear D. V lost 8 bases and J 7 bases, leaving 14 bases between the germline ends. CDR3 length: 13 residues. The germline gives CDR1 MNHNS, CDR2 SASEGT. The CDR3 DNA follows: TGTGCCAGCCCGTCGGCCAAGCTTGAAAAACTGTTTTTT. This encodes CASPSAKLEKLFF.

This clonotype turned up a few times. The genes are TRBV19 and TRBJ2-1, with 13 bases identical to TRBD2. Per the germline V gene, CDR1 is LNHDA and CDR2 is SQIVND (reference sequence). The CDR3 sequence is 16 residues long. The V segment lost 3 bases and the J segment 9 bases; nucleotides outside the gene matches: 8. The CDR3 coding sequence is TGTGCCAGTAGTATTGGCGGACTAGCGGGAGTATCTGAGCAGTTCTTC. This encodes CASSIGGLAGVSEQFF.

The chain employs TRBV5-7 and TRBJ1-1; no definite D call. TRBV5-7 has ORF status, its function being uncertain. V shed 0 bases and J shed 0 bases, with 24 bases lying between them. The CDR3 length is 20 residues. In DNA, the CDR3 is TGTGCCAGCAGCTTGGAAGTACTGAACGGTGTCCCGCCGATGAACACTGAAGCTTTCTTT. Its translation is CASSLEVLNGVPPMNTEAFF.

This CDR3 reads CSATGTSGLVTDTQYF. The CDR3 nucleotides are TGCAGTGCGACCGGGACTAGCGGGCTAGTTACAGATACGCAGTATTTT. The chain has TRBV20-1 and TRBJ2-3, with TRBD2 identical over 12 bases. The CDR3 has 16 residues. The germline V gene encodes CDR1 DFQATT and CDR2 SNEGSKA (reference sequence). V was clipped by 6 bases and J by 3 bases; unmatched bases: 10.

The table lists this clonotype with a few counts. The chain uses TRBV7-6 and TRBJ1-1; the D gene is possibly TRBD1 (5 bases). The CDR3 loop spans 16 amino acids. V was trimmed by 5 bases and J by 1 base, leaving 17 bases between them. Germline V gene lookup returns CDR1 SGHVS and CDR2 FNYEAQ. This chain's CDR3 is CASSPSYATGNTEAFF. In nucleotides, the CDR3 is TGTGCCAGCAGCCCATCTTACGCTACAGGGAACACTGAAGCTTTCTTT.

This clonotype turned up a few times. This chain uses TRBV20-1 with TRBJ1-1; TRBD1 might be the D (5 bases). Germline V gene data show CDR1 as DFQATT and CDR2 as SNEGSKA (reference sequence). This CDR3 is 14 amino acids long. V lost 4 bases and J lost 3, with 15 bases in between. The DNA of the CDR3 is TGCAGTGCTACCGGGGCGGCGGGGGACACTGAAGCTTTCTTT. This encodes CSATGAAGDTEAFF.

This clonotype was recorded at least ten times. The chain employs TRBV5-1 and TRBJ2-1, with 9 bases identical to TRBD2. The CDR3 sequence is 15 residues long. Germline CDR1 is SGHRS and CDR2 is YFSETQ. V lost 0 bases to trimming and J lost 7 bases; unmatched junction nucleotides: 5. DNA for the CDR3: TGCGCCAGCAGCTTGGCGGCGGGAGGGGAAAATGAGCAGTTCTTC. It codes for CASSLAAGGENEQFF. The full variable domain, with the rest looked up from reference TRBV5-1 and TRBJ2-1, is KAGVTQTPRYLIKTRGQQVTLSCSPISGHRSVSWYQQTPGQGLQFLFEYFSETQRNKGNFPGRFSGRQFSNSRSEMNVSTLELGDSALYLCASSLAAGGENEQFFGPGTRLTVL.

Remarks on this clonotype: A much more abundant neighbour one base away suggests this may be a read error. The chain employs TRBV5-1 and TRBJ2-7; perhaps TRBD1 as D (6 bases). The germline V and J ends were trimmed by 2 bases and 2 bases, with 8 bases remaining between them. Germline CDR1 reads SGHRS; CDR2 reads YFSETQ. The CDR3 is made up of 13 amino acids. The CDR3 sequence is CASSFRTAYEQYF. The CDR3 bases are TGCGCCAGCAGCTTCCGGACAGCCTACGAGCAGTACTTC.

This clonotype has ten or more counts. The chain is built from TRBV20-1 and TRBJ2-7; D gene ambiguous. This CDR3 contains 16 residues. The V end lost 0 bases, the J end lost 6 bases, and 21 bases lay between the germline ends. The V gene's germline CDR1 is DFQATT and CDR2 SNEGSKA (reference sequence). Here the CDR3 reads CSARDSTKIMTGEQYF. The DNA of the CDR3 is TGCAGTGCTAGAGATTCAACTAAGATCATGACCGGCGAGCAGTACTTC.